In this sample, the clone carrying this TCR beta chain turned up many times. A junction boundary mismatches the germline segment, possibly from a read error. The source of the sample is a study of read filtering for tumor transcriptome and immune sequencing. Study-wide background: The cohort had approximately 16 men and about 15 women aged roughly 40 to 90, mean approximately 66 years. Revised staging placed under ten patients in R-ISS I, 15 to 20 in II, 7 in III.

Molecular barcoded adaptors covering alpha/delta and beta/gamma chains were used on approximately 400 ng RNA. TCRdb reprocessed the reads with MiXCR, giving one entry per CDR3 protein. The table shows some 120,000 distinct CDR3 sequences, with 10% to 15% occurring only once. Germline values: CDR1 LNHDA, CDR2 SQIVND (reference sequence). This CDR3 is built from 15 residues. The chain links TRBV19 to TRBJ2-5, with D perhaps matching TRBD1 (6 bases). The sequence was obtained from a donor aged 40 or over with multiple myeloma. The sequenced material came from a population of CD138-negative cells sorted from bone marrow. The CDR3 sequence is CASSLEGRGWETQYF. CDR3 DNA sequence: TGTGCCAGTAGTTTAGAGGGCAGGGGATGGGAGACCCAGTACTTC.